This T cell receptor (beta chain) was profiled in a study of shared clonotypes between healthy human individuals. Study results and caveats: Researchers found naive subsets generally carried larger estimated richness than memory subsets. When compared with the clonotypes that were shared by all four sorted-subset donors, the non-shared clonotypes turned out to have lower generation probabilities. Sharing across four donors was highest in naive CD4 (around 5%) and lowest in memory CD8 (0.4%).

Genomic DNA of each subset was evenly split across several immunoSEQ plates. Assay used: immunoSEQ multiplex PCR; TCRdb lists only in-frame clones, some missing. The table shows 550,000 to 600,000 clones, with about 98% occurring only once. Cells designated naive CD8 were CD45RO-negative and were positively selected for CCR7, with terminally differentiated effector memory CD45RA+ cells excluded. The V end lost 0 bases, the J end lost 7 bases, and 19 bases lay between the germline ends. CDR1 PRHDT and CDR2 FYEKMQ come from the germline V gene (reference sequence). The length of the CDR3 is 17 residues. This clone was seen once. No antigen is known for it.

The receptor comes from a man aged 30-40 years in good health. The sequencing input was naive CD8+ T cells sorted from blood. V gene TRBV13 combines with J gene TRBJ1-5; weak D call: TRBD1 (6 bases). CDR3 protein: CASSLGPLRGAGQPQHF. CDR3 DNA sequence: TGTGCCAGCAGCTTAGGCCCCCTGAGGGGGGCTGGGCAGCCCCAGCATTTT. The full variable domain, its missing parts supplied by reference TRBV13 and TRBJ1-5, is AAGVIQSPRHLIKEKRETATLKCYPIPRHDTVYWYQQGPGQDPQFLISFYEKMQSDKGSIPDRFSAQQFSDYHSELNMSSLELGDSALYFCASSLGPLRGAGQPQHFGDGTRLSIL.